This T cell receptor beta chain was identified during a study of T cell repertoires in cytomegalovirus infection. Notes on the study in general: What dominated the ex vivo response were HLA-C-restricted CMV-specific TCR beta clonotypes.

CDR3 length: 16 residues. The V segment lost 0 bases and the J segment 7 bases; nucleotides outside the gene matches: 6. The germline V gene encodes CDR1 MGHRA and CDR2 YSYEKL. From the reads, TCRdb called clonotypes with MiXCR, one entry per CDR3 protein. The sample has tens of thousands of distinct CDR3 sequences, 20% seen once. With regard to this clonotype: Its antigen is still unknown.

This chain links TRBV4-1 with TRBJ2-1, with TRBD2 matching 10 bases. The sequence was obtained from a human donor in good health (CMV status not recorded). Some clones in this sample may be carry-over from other donors' samples. The sequencing used CD8+ T cells from cultured PBMCs, collected from culture after CMV antigen stimulation. CDR3 coding DNA: TGCGCCAGCAGCCAAGAAAGCGGGGGGGCCAGAAATGAGCAGTTCTTC. It yields the protein CASSQESGGARNEQFF.